These T cell receptor beta chains were read from a single sample in a study of T cell repertoires in cytomegalovirus infection. From the reads, TCRdb called clonotypes with MiXCR, one entry per CDR3 protein. The sample lists under 130,000 distinct CDR3 sequences, roughly 39% occurring once. Antigens for these TCRs are unknown. The specimen was CD8+ T cells from cultured PBMCs, collected from culture after CMV antigen stimulation. These receptors originate from a human donor in good health (CMV status not recorded). Some clones in this sample may be carry-over from other donors' samples. Both conserved end residues are part of each CDR3.

j_call v_call cdr3_aa
TRBJ1-1 TRBV19 CASSPGYTEAFF
TRBJ1-2 TRBV4-1 CASSQPDGNYGYTF
TRBJ2-3 TRBV2 CASSEGGPYTSTDTQYF
TRBJ1-6 TRBV12-3/TRBV12-4 CASSRTGFGSPLHF
TRBJ2-2 TRBV7-7 CASSFGVGTGELFF
TRBJ2-1 TRBV27 CASSMGQGVGQFF
TRBJ2-3 TRBV12-3/TRBV12-4 CASTPGADTQYF
TRBJ1-5 TRBV6-1 CASSEIGLRVSDQPQHF
TRBJ1-1 TRBV30 CAWSTDREAFF
TRBJ1-6 TRBV5-1 CASSFKVGRANSPPHF
TRBJ1-1 TRBV29-1 CSVPTGMGTEAFF